The 20 T cell receptor beta chains given below trace back to one sample, sequenced in a study of blood T cell repertoires in COVID-19. Repertoires were generated with immunoSEQ multiplex PCR, while TCRdb's copy carries only in-frame clones and drops some. The sample lists around 92,000 clones, about 83% occurring once. Input material: peripheral blood. These receptors all stem from a woman aged 80 or over with acute or convalescent COVID-19.

The V and J genes are TRBV27 and TRBJ2-7; 8 positions agree with TRBD2. Germline values: CDR1 MNHEY, CDR2 SMNVEV (reference sequence). Trimming removed 5 bases from V and 5 bases from J; junction bases left unmatched: 5. The CDR3 loop spans 13 amino acids. The CDR3 is CASSPGLGNEQYF. DNA of the CDR3: TGTGCCAGCAGTCCGGGACTAGGAAACGAGCAGTACTTC.

The rearrangement uses TRBV21-1 and TRBJ1-1; the table gives TRBD1 as D, unverified against the DNA. TRBV21-1 represents a pseudogene. CDR3 size: 15 residues. CDR3 nucleotide sequence: TGTGCCAGCAGCACGCAGCGACAGGGGAACACTGAAGCTTTCTTT. Translation: CASSTQRQGNTEAFF.

The chain has TRBV15 and TRBJ2-5; 9 bases are a match to TRBD1. V gave up 1 base and J gave up 5 bases; unmatched junction bases: 5. The CDR3 runs to 15 residues. Germline lookup yields CDR1 LNHNV and CDR2 YYDKDF (reference sequence). CDR3 DNA sequence: TGTGCCACCAGCAGAGCGGGACAGGGCTTCGAGACCCAGTACTTC. Its translation is CATSRAGQGFETQYF.

The chain is built from TRBV6-2 or TRBV6-3 and TRBJ2-1, with a tentative D call TRBD2 (6 bases). V lost 5 bases, J lost 5 bases, and 16 bases lay in between. The germline CDR1 and CDR2 sequences are MNHEY and SVGEGT. The CDR3 loop spans 15 amino acids. For the CDR3, the DNA is TGTGCCAGCAGTAAACGACTAGAGGGCCACAATGAGCAGTTCTTC. Translated: CASSKRLEGHNEQFF.

This chain uses TRBV6-5 with TRBJ1-1, with D hard to call. CDR1 and CDR2 from the germline V gene are MNHEY and SVGAGI. V gave up 4 bases and J gave up 8 bases, with 11 bases separating them. CDR3 length: 12 amino acids. CDR3 protein: CASSSRSSEAFF. The CDR3 nucleotides are TGTGCCAGCAGTTCGAGAAGCTCCGAAGCTTTCTTT.

This clone was detected only a few times. CDR3 coding DNA: TGTGCCAGCAGTTACAATACACAGGGGTTCACTGAAGCTTTCTTT. Translating gives CASSYNTQGFTEAFF. J is TRBJ1-1 and V is TRBV6-5; 7 bases map to TRBD1. Germline trimming cut 2 bases from V and 4 bases from J; bases unmatched to any gene: 7. This CDR3 has 15 amino acids. Per the germline V gene, CDR1 is MNHEY and CDR2 is SVGAGI.

The chain employs TRBV5-1 and TRBJ2-5; tentatively, D is TRBD2 (5 bases). This CDR3 comprises 11 residues. Trimming took off 8 bases at V and 3 bases at J, with 8 bases between the two ends. Germline V gene sequence: CDR1 SGHRS, CDR2 YFSETQ. CDR3 in DNA: TGCGCCAGTGCCGGGGAAGAGACCCAGTACTTC. It specifies CASAGEETQYF.

The chain uses TRBV24-1 and TRBJ2-1, with 14 bases aligning to TRBD2. V lost 7 bases and J lost 7; bases outside the gene matches: 8. Germline V gene data show CDR1 as KGHDR and CDR2 as SFDVKD. This CDR3 contains 16 residues. The CDR3 region has the DNA TGTGCCACCAGCGGCCGACTAGCGGGAGGGCCTAATGAGCAGTTCTTC. This gives the protein CATSGRLAGGPNEQFF.

This chain joins TRBV2 and TRBJ1-1; D might be TRBD1 (5 bases). Germline CDR1 is SNHLY and CDR2 is FYNNEI. The V gene lost 3 bases and the J gene lost 1 base, with 12 bases spanning the gap. The CDR3 totals 15 residues. CDR3 bases: TGTGCCAGCAGTGACCAGGGCGCATGGAACACTGAAGCTTTCTTT. It yields the protein CASSDQGAWNTEAFF.

V and J are TRBV29-1 and TRBJ1-4; D might be TRBD1 (6 bases). The V gene's germline CDR1 is SQVTM and CDR2 ANQGSEA. The ends were cut back, 4 bases at V and 3 bases at J, with 9 bases in the middle. The CDR3 extends over 13 amino acids. The CDR3 DNA follows: TGCAGCGTTGTCGCAGGGGCTAATGAAAAACTGTTTTTT. Protein product: CSVVAGANEKLFF.

The rearrangement links TRBV11-3 to TRBJ1-1, with 9 bases aligning to TRBD1. Trimming removed 5 bases from V and 5 bases from J; junction bases left unmatched: 9. Germline V CDR1 and CDR2: SGHNT, YENEEA. This CDR3 comprises 15 residues. CDR3 sequence (DNA): TGTGCCAGCAGCCCCGGACAGGGGAGTGAAACTGAAGCTTTCTTT. Its translation: CASSPGQGSETEAFF.

This chain links TRBV6-2 or TRBV6-3 with TRBJ2-5; D may be TRBD1 (5 bases). V gave up 6 bases and J gave up 4 bases, with 18 bases separating them. CDR3 length: 15 amino acids. The V gene's germline CDR1 is MNHEY and CDR2 SVGEGT. Written as DNA, the CDR3 is TGTGCCAGCAGCAAACAGGCGGCAGTTGGAGAGACCCAGTACTTC. Encoded protein: CASSKQAAVGETQYF.

This clone turned up a few times. The CDR3: CASSLGTSGSSEEQFF. The CDR3 region has the DNA TGCGCCAGCAGCCTGGGGACTAGCGGGAGTAGTGAGGAGCAGTTCTTC. The rearrangement joins TRBV5-1 to TRBJ2-1, with 14 nucleotides matching TRBD2. The CDR3 loop spans 16 amino acids. J was trimmed by 10 bases and V by 4 bases; bases with no gene match: 10. Germline V gene lookup returns CDR1 SGHRS and CDR2 YFSETQ.

The chain has TRBV4-1 and TRBJ1-2; 7 nucleotides match TRBD1. V shed 2 bases and J 4 bases; nucleotides not matched to a gene: 10. The CDR3 consists of 16 residues. Germline V gene data show CDR1 as MGHRA and CDR2 as YSYEKL. The CDR3 coding sequence is TGCGCCAGCAGCCAATCCGGGACAGCTACCCTCTATGGCTACACCTTC. It yields the protein CASSQSGTATLYGYTF.

This chain connects TRBV24-1 to TRBJ2-1; 9 bases agree with TRBD1. The CDR3 has 16 residues. Germline V gene lookup returns CDR1 KGHDR and CDR2 SFDVKD. V shed 2 bases, J shed 3 bases, and the junction held 4 bases outside the gene matches. The CDR3 nucleotides are TGTGCCACCAGTGATTCACAGGGGGCGGACTACAATGAGCAGTTCTTC. Residues: CATSDSQGADYNEQFF.

This clone appeared a single time. The chain couples TRBV4-2 to TRBJ2-3; a possible D gene is TRBD2 (6 bases). Germline values: CDR1 LGHNA, CDR2 YNFKEQ. Between the trimmed V and J ends, which lost 8 bases and 1 base, there was a span of 16 bases. The CDR3 contains 15 residues. This CDR3 reads CASGKEGRGTDTQYF. As DNA, the CDR3 is TGTGCCAGCGGGAAGGAGGGCCGCGGCACAGATACGCAGTATTTT.

The chain is built from TRBV5-1 and TRBJ2-3; 10 bases are shared with TRBD1. This CDR3 region has 12 residues. V shed 4 bases and J 14 bases; nucleotides not matched to a gene: 7. Looked up from germline, CDR1 is SGHRS and CDR2 is YFSETQ. The CDR3 spells CASSAEGQGLYF. CDR3 bases: TGCGCCAGCAGCGCGGAGGGACAGGGGTTGTATTTT.

The V gene is TRBV9, the J gene TRBJ2-5, with D possibly being TRBD2 (5 bases). The V gene's germline CDR1 is SGDLS and CDR2 YYNGEE. This CDR3 is 12 amino acids long. The V gene lost 0 bases and the J gene lost 9 bases, with 9 bases spanning the gap. CDR3 residues: CASSVATGSQYF. In DNA form, the CDR3 reads TGTGCCAGCAGCGTAGCTACGGGGTCCCAGTACTTC.

The rearrangement uses TRBV11-1 and TRBJ2-1, with TRBD2 matching over 9 bases. The CDR3 covers 14 residues. V lost 1 base, J lost 12 bases, and 7 bases stayed unmatched. Germline CDR1 reads SGHAT; CDR2 reads FQDESV (reference sequence). The DNA of the CDR3 is TGTGCCAGCAGCTTAGTATCTAGCGGGGCGTCGCAGTTCTTC. Its protein product is CASSLVSSGASQFF.

The chain is built from TRBV29-1 and TRBJ2-5; TRBD2 matches at 7 bases. The CDR3 consists of 13 residues. The germline gives CDR1 SQVTM, CDR2 ANQGSEA. After removal of 5 bases from V and 5 bases from J, the junction contained 8 bases not matched to a gene. The DNA for the CDR3 is TGCAGCGTTTCGGCGGGAGCCGGGGAGACCCAGTACTTC. This codes for CSVSAGAGETQYF.